The source of this T cell receptor beta chain is a study of metastatic and nonmetastatic thyroid tumors. For the study at large: A comparison of repertoires was made across blood and tumor or nodule tissue from malignant and benign thyroid patients.

By sample fraction, this clone is medium-sized. Its target is not known. This CDR3 is 14 amino acids long. V lost 4 bases and J lost 3; bases outside the gene matches: 4. The germline gives CDR1 MNHNS, CDR2 SASEGT. From the PCR reads, TCRdb re-called clones with MiXCR. The sample lists about 23,000 clones, about 20% occurring once. Study-level points and caveats: Significantly greater TCR beta diversity was reportedly found in malignant thyroid tumors than in benign nodules (in blood and tumor).

The entire patient cohort was treatment-naive prior to thyroid surgery. This sequence originates from a female donor with papillary thyroid cancer or a benign thyroid nodule (not recorded which). Some clones in this sample may be carry-over from other donors' samples. V and J are TRBV6-1 and TRBJ1-1, with 8 bases lining up with TRBD1. The sample was blood. DNA for the CDR3: TGTGCCAGCAGTGGACAGGGGTGGGACACTGAAGCTTTCTTT. Its translation is CASSGQGWDTEAFF.